This TCR beta chain was sequenced during a study of shared clonotypes between healthy human individuals. In the study overall: Donor composition was a couple of women and three men, aged 18 to 49. Whole-study results and caveats: Deeper or shallower sequencing was expected to change how clonotypes are shared among donors.

Nashville, Tennessee was home to all donors, each a Caucasian adult. With V trimmed by 4 bases and J by 2 bases, 5 bases remained unmatched. This CDR3 has 14 amino acids. Germline V CDR1 and CDR2: SGHRS, YFSETQ. As for this clone: The antigen is undetermined. The same CDR3 can be traced to other DNA sequences in this sample.

Using ten immunoSEQ deep assay plates, investigators sequenced unsorted PBMC DNA. Profiling relied on immunoSEQ multiplex PCR, and the TCRdb table lists in-frame clones only, not all of them. Of fewer than 550,000 clones in the sample, 75% to 80% were seen once. J is TRBJ1-1 and V is TRBV5-1, with TRBD1 identical over 7 bases. Input material: PBMCs. The clonotype originates from a woman aged 35 to 49 in good health. Some clones in this sample may be carry-over from other donors' samples. The CDR3 DNA is TGCGCCAGCAGCCTGGGACAGATTAACACTGAAGCTTTCTTT. It translates to CASSLGQINTEAFF. Looking up the rest from reference TRBV5-1 and TRBJ1-1 gives the full variable domain: KAGVTQTPRYLIKTRGQQVTLSCSPISGHRSVSWYQQTPGQGLQFLFEYFSETQRNKGNFPGRFSGRQFSNSRSEMNVSTLELGDSALYLCASSLGQINTEAFFGQGTRLTVV.